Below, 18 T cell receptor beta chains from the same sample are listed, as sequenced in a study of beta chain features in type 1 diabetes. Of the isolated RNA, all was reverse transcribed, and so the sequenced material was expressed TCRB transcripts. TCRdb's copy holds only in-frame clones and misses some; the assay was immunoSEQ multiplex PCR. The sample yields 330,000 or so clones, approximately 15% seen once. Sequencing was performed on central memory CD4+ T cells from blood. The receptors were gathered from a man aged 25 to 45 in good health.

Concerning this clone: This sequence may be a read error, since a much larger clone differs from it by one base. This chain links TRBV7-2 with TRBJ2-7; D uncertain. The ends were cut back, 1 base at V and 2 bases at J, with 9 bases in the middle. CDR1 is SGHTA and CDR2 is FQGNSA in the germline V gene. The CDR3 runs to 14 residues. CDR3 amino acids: CASSLDSGTYEQYF. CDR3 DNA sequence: TGTGCCAGCAGCTTAGATTCGGGCACCTACGAGCAGTACTTC.

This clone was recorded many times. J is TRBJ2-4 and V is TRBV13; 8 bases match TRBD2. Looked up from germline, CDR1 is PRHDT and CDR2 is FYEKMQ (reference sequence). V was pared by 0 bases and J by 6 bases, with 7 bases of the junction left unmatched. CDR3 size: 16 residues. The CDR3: CASSLGGTSGGNIQYF. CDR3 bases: TGTGCCAGCAGCTTAGGCGGGACTAGTGGGGGAAACATTCAGTACTTC.

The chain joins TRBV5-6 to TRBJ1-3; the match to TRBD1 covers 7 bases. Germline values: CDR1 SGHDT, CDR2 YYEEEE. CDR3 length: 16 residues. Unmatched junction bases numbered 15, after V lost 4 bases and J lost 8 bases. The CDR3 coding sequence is TGTGCCAGCAGCCGATGGGGAAGACAGGGTGGGGACACCATATATTTT. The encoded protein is CASSRWGRQGGDTIYF.

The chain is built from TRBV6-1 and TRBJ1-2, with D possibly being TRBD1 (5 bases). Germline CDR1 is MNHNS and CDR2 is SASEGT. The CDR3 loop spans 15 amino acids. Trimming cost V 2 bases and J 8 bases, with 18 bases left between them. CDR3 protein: CASSETQGAFEGYTF. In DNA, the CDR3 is TGTGCCAGCAGTGAAACGCAGGGAGCGTTTGAAGGCTACACCTTC.

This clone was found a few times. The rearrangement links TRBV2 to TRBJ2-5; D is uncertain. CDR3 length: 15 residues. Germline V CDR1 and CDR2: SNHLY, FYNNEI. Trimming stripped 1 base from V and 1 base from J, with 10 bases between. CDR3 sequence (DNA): TGTGCCAGCAGTGAAGAGGTGGTTAGCCAAGAGACCCAGTACTTC. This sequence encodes CASSEEVVSQETQYF. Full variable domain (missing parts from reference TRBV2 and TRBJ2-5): EPEVTQTPSHQVTQMGQEVILRCVPISNHLYFYWYRQILGQKVEFLVSFYNNEISEKSEIFDDQFSVERPDGSNFTLKIRSTKLEDSAMYFCASSEEVVSQETQYFGPGTRLLVL.

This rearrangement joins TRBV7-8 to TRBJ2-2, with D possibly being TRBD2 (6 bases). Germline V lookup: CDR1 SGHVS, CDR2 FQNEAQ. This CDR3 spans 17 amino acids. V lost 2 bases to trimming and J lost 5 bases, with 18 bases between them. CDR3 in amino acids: CASSLTPGLIATGELFF. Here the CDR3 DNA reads TGTGCCAGCAGCTTAACACCGGGACTCATTGCGACCGGGGAGCTGTTTTTT.

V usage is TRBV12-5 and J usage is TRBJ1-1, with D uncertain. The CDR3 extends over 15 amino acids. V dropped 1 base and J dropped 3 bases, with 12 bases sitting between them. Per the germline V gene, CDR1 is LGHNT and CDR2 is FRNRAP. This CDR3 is CASGLALGGDTEAFF. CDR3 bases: TGTGCTAGTGGTTTGGCCTTGGGTGGGGACACTGAAGCTTTCTTT.

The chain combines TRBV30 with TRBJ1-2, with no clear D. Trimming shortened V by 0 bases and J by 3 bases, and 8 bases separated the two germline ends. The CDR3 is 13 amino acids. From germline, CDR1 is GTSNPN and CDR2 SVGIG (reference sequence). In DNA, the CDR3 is TGTGCCTGGAGTGTTGAGGCGGACTATGGCTACACCTTC. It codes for CAWSVEADYGYTF.

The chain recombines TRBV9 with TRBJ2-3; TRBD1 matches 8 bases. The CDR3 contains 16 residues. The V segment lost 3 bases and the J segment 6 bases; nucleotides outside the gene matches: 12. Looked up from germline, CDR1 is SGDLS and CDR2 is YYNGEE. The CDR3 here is CASSEPGGNRGDTQYF. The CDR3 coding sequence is TGTGCCAGCAGCGAGCCCGGTGGGAACAGGGGGGATACGCAGTATTTT.

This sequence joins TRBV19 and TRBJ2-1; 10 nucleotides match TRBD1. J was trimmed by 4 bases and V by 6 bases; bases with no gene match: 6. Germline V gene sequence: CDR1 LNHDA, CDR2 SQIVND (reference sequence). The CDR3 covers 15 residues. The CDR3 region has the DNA TGTGCCAGTAGGATCGGGACAGGGGCTTACAATGAGCAGTTCTTC. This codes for CASRIGTGAYNEQFF.

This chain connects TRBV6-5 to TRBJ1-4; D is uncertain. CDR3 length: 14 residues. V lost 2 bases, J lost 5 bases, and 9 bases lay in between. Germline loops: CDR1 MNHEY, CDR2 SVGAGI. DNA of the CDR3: TGTGCCAGCAGTTACCGTGGAGGGAATGAAAAACTGTTTTTT. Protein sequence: CASSYRGGNEKLFF.

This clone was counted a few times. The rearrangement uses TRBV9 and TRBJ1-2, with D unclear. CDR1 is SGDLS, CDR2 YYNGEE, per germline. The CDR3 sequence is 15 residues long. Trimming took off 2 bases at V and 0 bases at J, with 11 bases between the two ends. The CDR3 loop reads CASSVAGVANYGYTF. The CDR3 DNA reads TGTGCCAGCAGCGTTGCAGGCGTAGCTAACTATGGCTACACCTTC.

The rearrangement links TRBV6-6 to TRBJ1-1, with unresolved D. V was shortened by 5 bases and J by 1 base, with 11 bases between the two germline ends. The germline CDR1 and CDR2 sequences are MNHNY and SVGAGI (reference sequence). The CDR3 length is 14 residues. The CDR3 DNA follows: TGTGCCAGCAGTCGACGGTTACCGAACACTGAAGCTTTCTTT. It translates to CASSRRLPNTEAFF.

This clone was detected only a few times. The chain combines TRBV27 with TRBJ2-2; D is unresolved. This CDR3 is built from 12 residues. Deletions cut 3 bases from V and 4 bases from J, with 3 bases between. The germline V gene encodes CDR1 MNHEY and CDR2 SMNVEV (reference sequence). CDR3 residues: CASSFSTGELFF. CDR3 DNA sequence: TGTGCCAGCAGTTTCTCCACCGGGGAGCTGTTTTTT.

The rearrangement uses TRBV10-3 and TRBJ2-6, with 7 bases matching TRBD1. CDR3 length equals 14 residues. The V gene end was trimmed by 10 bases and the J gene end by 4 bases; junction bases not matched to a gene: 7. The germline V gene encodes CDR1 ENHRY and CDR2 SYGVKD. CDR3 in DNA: TGTGCCAGCAGGAAGGGGGCAGGGGCCAACGTCCTGACTTTC. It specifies CASRKGAGANVLTF.

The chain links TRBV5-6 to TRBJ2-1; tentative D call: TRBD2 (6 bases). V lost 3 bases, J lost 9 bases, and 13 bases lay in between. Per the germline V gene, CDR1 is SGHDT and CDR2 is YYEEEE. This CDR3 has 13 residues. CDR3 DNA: TGTGCCAGCAGCTGGCCGGACGGGAGTGAGCAGTTCTTC. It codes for CASSWPDGSEQFF.

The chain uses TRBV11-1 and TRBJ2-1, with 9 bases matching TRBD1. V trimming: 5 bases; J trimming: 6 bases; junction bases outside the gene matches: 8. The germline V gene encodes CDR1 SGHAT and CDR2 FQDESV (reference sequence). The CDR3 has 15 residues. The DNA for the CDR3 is TGTGCCAGCAGCCAACCCCGGGGACAGGGCAATGAGCAGTTCTTC. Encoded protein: CASSQPRGQGNEQFF.

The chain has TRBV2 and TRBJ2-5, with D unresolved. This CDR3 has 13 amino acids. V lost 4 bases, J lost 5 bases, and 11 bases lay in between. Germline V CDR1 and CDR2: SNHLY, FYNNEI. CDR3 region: CASSGRFGETQYF. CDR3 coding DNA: TGTGCCAGCAGTGGACGGTTTGGGGAGACCCAGTACTTC.